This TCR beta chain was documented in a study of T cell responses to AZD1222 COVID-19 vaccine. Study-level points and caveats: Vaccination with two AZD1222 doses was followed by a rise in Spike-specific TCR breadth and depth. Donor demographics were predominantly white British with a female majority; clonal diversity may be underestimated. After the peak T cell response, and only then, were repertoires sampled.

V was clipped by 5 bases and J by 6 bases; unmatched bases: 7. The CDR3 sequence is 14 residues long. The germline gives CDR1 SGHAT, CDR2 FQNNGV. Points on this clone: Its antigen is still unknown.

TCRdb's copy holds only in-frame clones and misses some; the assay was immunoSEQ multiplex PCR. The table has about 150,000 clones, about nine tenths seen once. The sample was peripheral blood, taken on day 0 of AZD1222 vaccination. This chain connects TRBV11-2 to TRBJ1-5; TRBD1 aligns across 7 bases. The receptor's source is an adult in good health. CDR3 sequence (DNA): TGTGCCAGCAGCACTCACAGGGGCGCTCAGCCCCAGCATTTT. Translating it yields CASSTHRGAQPQHF.